What follows is one T cell receptor (beta chain) and its context. The sample is drawn from a study of cytomegalovirus exposure and HLA in healthy donors. Germline V gene lookup returns CDR1 MGHRA and CDR2 YSYEKL. This CDR3 is built from 15 residues. After removal of 6 bases from V and 4 bases from J, the junction contained 6 bases not matched to a gene. Clones were sequenced by immunoSEQ multiplex PCR, and TCRdb holds only the in-frame ones, with some missing. Of 82,000 or so clones in the sample, 85% to 95% were seen once. The TCR was taken from a woman aged 18-35 years in good health and CMV-seronegative. The material sequenced was PBMCs. This chain links TRBV4-1 with TRBJ1-3; 10 bases are a match to TRBD1. As DNA, the CDR3 is TGCGCCAGCAGGGTAGACAGGGGGCCAGGAAACACCATATATTTT. Translated, it gives CASRVDRGPGNTIYF.